This passage covers 9 T cell receptor beta chains from one sample sequenced in a study of T cell responses to AZD1222 COVID-19 vaccine. Profiled with immunoSEQ multiplex PCR; TCRdb holds only in-frame clones, not every one. The data hold more than 75,000 clones, with approximately 90% observed a single time. The sample here was peripheral blood, taken 28 days after the second AZD1222 dose. The receptor set was obtained from an adult who received the AZD1222 COVID-19 vaccine.

This clone showed up many times. This chain uses TRBV5-1 with TRBJ2-2, with 8 bases identical to TRBD2. The CDR3 length is 15 residues. V trimming: 3 bases; J trimming: 4 bases; junction bases outside the gene matches: 5. CDR1 SGHRS and CDR2 YFSETQ come from the germline V gene. CDR3 loop: CASSSGLEVTGELFF. Written as DNA, the CDR3 is TGCGCCAGCAGCTCGGGACTAGAGGTCACCGGGGAGCTGTTTTTT.

V gene TRBV13 combines with J gene TRBJ2-7, with TRBD2 matching 7 bases. Germline lookup yields CDR1 PRHDT and CDR2 FYEKMQ (reference sequence). The CDR3 extends over 12 amino acids. Trimming at V came to 2 bases and at J to 9 bases, leaving 4 bases not matched to a gene. The CDR3 sequence is CASSLLGGGQYF. The CDR3 DNA sequence: TGTGCCAGCAGCTTACTTGGCGGGGGGCAGTACTTC.

V gene TRBV28 combines with J gene TRBJ1-5, with unresolved D. Per the germline V gene, CDR1 is MDHEN and CDR2 is SYDVKM. The CDR3 has 15 amino acids. V lost 3 bases to trimming and J lost 3 bases, with 12 bases between them. The DNA for the CDR3 is TGTGCCAGCAGTTTCAGGCAGGTTAACAATCAGCCCCAGCATTTT. Translation gives CASSFRQVNNQPQHF. The full variable domain, completed using reference TRBV28 and TRBJ1-5, is DVKVTQSSRYLVKRTGEKVFLECVQDMDHENMFWYRQDPGLGLRLIYFSYDVKMKEKGDIPEGYSVSREKKERFSLILESASTNQTSMYLCASSFRQVNNQPQHFGDGTRLSIL.

The V and J genes are TRBV2 and TRBJ1-1, with 8 bases aligning to TRBD1. The CDR3 loop spans 15 amino acids. Trimming removed 6 bases from V and 1 base from J; junction bases left unmatched: 7. Germline V gives CDR1 SNHLY, CDR2 FYNNEI. CDR3 nucleotides: TGTGCCAGCAGCGAGCTAGGACAGGGGAACACTGAAGCTTTCTTT. Translated, it gives CASSELGQGNTEAFF.

The rearrangement uses TRBV9 and TRBJ2-3, with D tentatively TRBD2 (6 bases). This CDR3 comprises 16 residues. V was clipped by 4 bases and J by 3 bases, with 18 bases between them. CDR1 and CDR2 from the germline V gene are SGDLS and YYNGEE. CDR3 loop: CASSPLPGTATDTQYF. CDR3 bases: TGTGCCAGCAGCCCCCTCCCGGGGACTGCGACAGATACGCAGTATTTT.

The CDR3 loop is CASSQATGGFQPQHF. CDR3 nucleotide sequence: TGTGCCAGCAGCCAAGCGACAGGGGGCTTTCAGCCCCAGCATTTT. The chain has TRBV3-1 (or the pseudogene TRBV3-2) and TRBJ1-5; TRBD1 matches 10 bases. The CDR3 sequence is 15 residues long. V shed 1 base, J shed 6 bases, and the junction held 3 bases outside the gene matches. Germline-derived CDR1 and CDR2 are LGHDT and YNNKEL (reference sequence).

The V and J genes are TRBV14 and TRBJ2-3; D remains ambiguous. The CDR3 is 14 amino acids. Germline values: CDR1 SGHDN, CDR2 FVKESK. V lost 4 bases to trimming and J lost 6 bases, with 14 bases between them. CDR3 protein: CASSPYTLGDTQYF. The CDR3 bases are TGTGCCAGCAGCCCCTACACCTTAGGGGATACGCAGTATTTT.

The chain recombines TRBV6-5 with TRBJ2-7; 13 bases are shared with TRBD2. The CDR3 spans 15 residues. Germline V gives CDR1 MNHEY, CDR2 SVGAGI. V trimming: 8 bases; J trimming: 7 bases; junction bases outside the gene matches: 11. The CDR3 DNA is TGTGCCAGCGGGAGCACTAGCGGGAGGGCCGGGGAGCAGTACTTC. This translates into CASGSTSGRAGEQYF.

The sample holds one count of this clone. This chain connects TRBV19 to TRBJ2-1; TRBD2 matches at 10 bases. The CDR3 totals 16 residues. CDR1 and CDR2 from the germline V gene are LNHDA and SQIVND (reference sequence). The J segment lost 4 bases and the V segment lost 4 bases, leaving 7 bases of the junction unmatched. The CDR3 region has the DNA TGTGCCAGTAGTAGCCCGACTAGCGGGTGGTACAATGAGCAGTTCTTC. As protein: CASSSPTSGWYNEQFF.